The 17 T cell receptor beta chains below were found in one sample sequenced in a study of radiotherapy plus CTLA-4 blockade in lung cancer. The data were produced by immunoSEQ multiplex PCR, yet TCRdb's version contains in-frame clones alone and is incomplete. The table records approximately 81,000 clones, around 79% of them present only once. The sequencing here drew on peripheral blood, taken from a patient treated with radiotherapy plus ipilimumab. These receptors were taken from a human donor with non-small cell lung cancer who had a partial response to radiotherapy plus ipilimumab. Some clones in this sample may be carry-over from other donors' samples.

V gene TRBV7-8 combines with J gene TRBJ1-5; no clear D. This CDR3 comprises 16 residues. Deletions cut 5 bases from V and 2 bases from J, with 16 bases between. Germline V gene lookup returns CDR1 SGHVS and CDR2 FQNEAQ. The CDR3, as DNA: TGTGCCAGCAGCGCCGGGAGGTCTGCGGGCAATCAGCCCCAGCATTTT. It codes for CASSAGRSAGNQPQHF.

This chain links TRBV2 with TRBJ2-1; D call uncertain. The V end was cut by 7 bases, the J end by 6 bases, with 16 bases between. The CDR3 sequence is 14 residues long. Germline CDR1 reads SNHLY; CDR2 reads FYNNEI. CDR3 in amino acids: CASTRVAVGNEQFF. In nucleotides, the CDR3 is TGTGCCAGCACCCGGGTGGCAGTTGGCAATGAGCAGTTCTTC.

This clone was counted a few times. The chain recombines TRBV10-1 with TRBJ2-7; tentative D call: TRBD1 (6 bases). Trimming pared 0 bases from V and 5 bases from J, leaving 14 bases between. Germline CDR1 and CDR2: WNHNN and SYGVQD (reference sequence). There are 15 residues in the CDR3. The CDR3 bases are TGCGCCAGCAGTGAGTCTGAACAGGGATTCCACGAGCAGTACTTC. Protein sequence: CASSESEQGFHEQYF.

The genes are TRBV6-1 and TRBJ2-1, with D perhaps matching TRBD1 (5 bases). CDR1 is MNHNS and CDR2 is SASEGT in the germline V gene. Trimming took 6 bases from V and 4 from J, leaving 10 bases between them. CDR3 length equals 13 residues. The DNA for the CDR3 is TGTGCCAGCAGGGGGCTCCCATACAATGAGCAGTTCTTC. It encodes CASRGLPYNEQFF.

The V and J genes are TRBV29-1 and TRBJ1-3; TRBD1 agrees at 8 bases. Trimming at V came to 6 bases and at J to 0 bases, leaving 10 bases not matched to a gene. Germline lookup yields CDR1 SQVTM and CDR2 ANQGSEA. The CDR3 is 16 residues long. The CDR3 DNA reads TGCAGCGTCCGACACGGGACAGGAATCTCTGGAAACACCATATATTTT. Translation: CSVRHGTGISGNTIYF.

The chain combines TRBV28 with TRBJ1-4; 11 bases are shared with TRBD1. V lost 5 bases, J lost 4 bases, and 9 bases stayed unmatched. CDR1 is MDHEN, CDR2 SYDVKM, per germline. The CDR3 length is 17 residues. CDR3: CASSPGTGGSGNEKLFF. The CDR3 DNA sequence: TGTGCCAGCAGTCCCGGGACAGGGGGGTCGGGTAATGAAAAACTGTTTTTT.

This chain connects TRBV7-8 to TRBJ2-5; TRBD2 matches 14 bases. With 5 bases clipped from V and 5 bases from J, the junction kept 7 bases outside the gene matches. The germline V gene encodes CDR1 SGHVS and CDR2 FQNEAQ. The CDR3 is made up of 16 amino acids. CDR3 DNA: TGTGCCAGCAGCACTGGACTAGCGGGGGGTTTGGAGACCCAGTACTTC. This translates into CASSTGLAGGLETQYF.

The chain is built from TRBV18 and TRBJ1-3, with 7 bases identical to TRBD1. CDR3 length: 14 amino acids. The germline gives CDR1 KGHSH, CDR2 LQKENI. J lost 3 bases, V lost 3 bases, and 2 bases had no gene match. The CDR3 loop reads CASSPGTVGNTIYF. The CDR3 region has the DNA TGTGCCAGCTCACCGGGGACAGTTGGAAACACCATATATTTT.

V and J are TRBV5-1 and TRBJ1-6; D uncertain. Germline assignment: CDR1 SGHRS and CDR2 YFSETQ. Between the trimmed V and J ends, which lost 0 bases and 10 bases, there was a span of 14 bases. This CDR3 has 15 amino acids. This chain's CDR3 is CASSLVDSAGSPLHF. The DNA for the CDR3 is TGCGCCAGCAGCTTGGTGGATTCGGCCGGGTCACCCCTCCACTTT. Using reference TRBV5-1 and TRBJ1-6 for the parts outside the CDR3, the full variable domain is KAGVTQTPRYLIKTRGQQVTLSCSPISGHRSVSWYQQTPGQGLQFLFEYFSETQRNKGNFPGRFSGRQFSNSRSEMNVSTLELGDSALYLCASSLVDSAGSPLHFGNGTRLTVT.

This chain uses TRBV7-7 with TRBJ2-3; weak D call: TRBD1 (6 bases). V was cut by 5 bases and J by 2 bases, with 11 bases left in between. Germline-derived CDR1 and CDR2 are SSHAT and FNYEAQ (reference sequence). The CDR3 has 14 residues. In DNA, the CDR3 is TGTGCCAGCAGCCAGGGACACTTCACAGATACGCAGTATTTT. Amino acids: CASSQGHFTDTQYF.

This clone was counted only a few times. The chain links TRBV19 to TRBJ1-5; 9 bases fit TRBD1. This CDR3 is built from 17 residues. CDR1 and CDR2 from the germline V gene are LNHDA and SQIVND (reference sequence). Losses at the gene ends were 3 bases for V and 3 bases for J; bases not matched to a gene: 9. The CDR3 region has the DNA TGTGCCAGTAGTATCGGCGGGACAGGGATTCACAATCAGCCCCAGCATTTT. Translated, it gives CASSIGGTGIHNQPQHF.

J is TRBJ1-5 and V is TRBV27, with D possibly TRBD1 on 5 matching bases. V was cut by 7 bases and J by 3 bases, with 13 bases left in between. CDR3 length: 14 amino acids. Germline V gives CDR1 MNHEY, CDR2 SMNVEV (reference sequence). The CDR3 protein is CASKGRKDNQPQHF. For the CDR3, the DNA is TGTGCCAGCAAGGGGAGGAAGGACAATCAGCCCCAGCATTTT.

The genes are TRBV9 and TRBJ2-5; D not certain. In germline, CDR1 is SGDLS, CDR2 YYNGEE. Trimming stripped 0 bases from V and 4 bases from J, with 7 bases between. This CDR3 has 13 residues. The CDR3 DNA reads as TGTGCCAGCAGCGTAGACGAGAGAGAGACCCAGTACTTC. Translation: CASSVDERETQYF.

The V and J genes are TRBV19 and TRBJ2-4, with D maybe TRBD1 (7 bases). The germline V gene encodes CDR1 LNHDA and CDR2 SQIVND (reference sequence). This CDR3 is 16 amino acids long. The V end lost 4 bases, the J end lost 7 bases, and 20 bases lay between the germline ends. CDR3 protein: CASSTGGYRGSNIQYF. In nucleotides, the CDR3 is TGTGCCAGTAGTACCGGAGGGTACAGGGGAAGTAACATTCAGTACTTC.

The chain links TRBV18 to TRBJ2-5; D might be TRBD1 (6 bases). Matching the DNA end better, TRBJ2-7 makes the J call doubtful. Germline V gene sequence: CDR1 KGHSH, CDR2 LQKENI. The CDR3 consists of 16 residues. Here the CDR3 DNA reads TGTGCCAGCTCACCTGGTCAGGGGCTTGGATCCTACGAGCAGTACTTC. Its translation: CASSPGQGLGSYEQYF.

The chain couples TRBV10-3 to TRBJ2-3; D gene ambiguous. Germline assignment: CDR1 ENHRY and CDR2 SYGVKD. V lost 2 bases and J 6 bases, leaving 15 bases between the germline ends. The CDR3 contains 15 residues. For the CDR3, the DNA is TGTGCCATCAGTGAGGGCGGAGCACCCGGTGATACGCAGTATTTT. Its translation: CAISEGGAPGDTQYF.

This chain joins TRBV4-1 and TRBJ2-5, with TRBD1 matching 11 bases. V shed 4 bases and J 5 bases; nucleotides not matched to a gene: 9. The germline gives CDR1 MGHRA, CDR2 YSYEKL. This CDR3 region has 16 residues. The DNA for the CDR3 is TGCGCCAGCAGCCTAACCCTAGGGGACAGGGGGGAGACCCAGTACTTC. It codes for CASSLTLGDRGETQYF.